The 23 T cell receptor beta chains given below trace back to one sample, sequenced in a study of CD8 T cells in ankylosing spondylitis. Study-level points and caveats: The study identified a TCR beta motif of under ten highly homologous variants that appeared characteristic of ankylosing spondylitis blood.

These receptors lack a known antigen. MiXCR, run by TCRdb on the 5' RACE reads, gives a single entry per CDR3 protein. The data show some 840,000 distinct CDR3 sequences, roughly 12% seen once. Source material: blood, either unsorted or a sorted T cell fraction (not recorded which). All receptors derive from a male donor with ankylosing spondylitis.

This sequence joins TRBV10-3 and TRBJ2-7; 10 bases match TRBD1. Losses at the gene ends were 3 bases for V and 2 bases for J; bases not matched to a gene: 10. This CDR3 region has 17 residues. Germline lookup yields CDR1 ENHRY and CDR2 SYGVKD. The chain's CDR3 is CAISEVPGTGATYEQYF. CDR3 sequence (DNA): TGTGCCATCAGTGAAGTCCCAGGGACAGGGGCTACCTACGAGCAGTACTTC.

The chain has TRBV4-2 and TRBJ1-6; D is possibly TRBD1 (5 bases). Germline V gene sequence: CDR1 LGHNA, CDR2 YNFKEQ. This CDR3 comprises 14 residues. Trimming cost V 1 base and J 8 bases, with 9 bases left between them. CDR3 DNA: TGTGCCAGCAGCCAAGCAGGGAGCGATTCACCCCTCCACTTT. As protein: CASSQAGSDSPLHF.

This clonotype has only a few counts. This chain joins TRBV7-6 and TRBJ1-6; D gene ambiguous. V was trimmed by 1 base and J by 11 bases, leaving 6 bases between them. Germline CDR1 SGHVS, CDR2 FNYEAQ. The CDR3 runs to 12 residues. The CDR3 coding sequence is TGTGCCAGCAGCTTAGGATGGACACCCCTCCACTTT. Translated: CASSLGWTPLHF. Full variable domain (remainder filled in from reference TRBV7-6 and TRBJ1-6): GAGVSQSPRYKVTKRGQDVALRCDPISGHVSLYWYRQALGQGPEFLTYFNYEAQQDKSGLPNDRFSAERPEGSISTLTIQRTEQRDSAMYRCASSLGWTPLHFGNGTRLTVT.

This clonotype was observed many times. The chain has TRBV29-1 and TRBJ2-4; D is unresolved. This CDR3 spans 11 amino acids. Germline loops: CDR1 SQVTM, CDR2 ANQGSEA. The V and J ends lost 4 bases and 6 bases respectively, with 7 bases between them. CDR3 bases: TGCAGCGTTGGACTGCGAAACATTCAGTACTTC. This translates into CSVGLRNIQYF.

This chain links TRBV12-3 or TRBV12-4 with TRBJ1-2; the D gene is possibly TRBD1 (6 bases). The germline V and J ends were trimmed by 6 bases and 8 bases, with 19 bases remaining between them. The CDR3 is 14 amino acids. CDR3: CASRNPPGAGGYTF. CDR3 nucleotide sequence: TGTGCCAGCAGAAATCCTCCGGGGGCCGGAGGCTACACCTTC.

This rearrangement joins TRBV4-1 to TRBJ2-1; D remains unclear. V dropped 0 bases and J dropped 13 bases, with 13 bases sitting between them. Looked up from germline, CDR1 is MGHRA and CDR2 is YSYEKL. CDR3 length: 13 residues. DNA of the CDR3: TGCGCCAGCAGCCAAGACCGTTCTCGCTCCCAGTTCTTC. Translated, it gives CASSQDRSRSQFF.

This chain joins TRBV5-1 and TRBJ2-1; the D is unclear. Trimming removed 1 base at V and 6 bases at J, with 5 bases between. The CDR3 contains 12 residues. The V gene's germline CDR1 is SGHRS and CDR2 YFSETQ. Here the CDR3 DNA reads TGCGCCAGCAGCTTGATGCTCAATGAGCAGTTCTTC. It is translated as CASSLMLNEQFF.

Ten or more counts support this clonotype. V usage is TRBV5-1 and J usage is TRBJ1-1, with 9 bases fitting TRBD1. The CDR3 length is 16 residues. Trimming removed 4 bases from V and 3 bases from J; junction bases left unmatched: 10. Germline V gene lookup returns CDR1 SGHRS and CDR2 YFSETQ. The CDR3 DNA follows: TGCGCCAGCAGCGTCGGGACAGGGTACGGGGACACTGAAGCTTTCTTT. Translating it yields CASSVGTGYGDTEAFF.

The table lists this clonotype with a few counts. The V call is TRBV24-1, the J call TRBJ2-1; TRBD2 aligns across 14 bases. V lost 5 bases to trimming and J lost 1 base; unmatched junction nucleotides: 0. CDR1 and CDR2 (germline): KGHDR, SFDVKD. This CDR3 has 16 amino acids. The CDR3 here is CATSGTSGGSYNEQFF. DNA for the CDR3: TGTGCCACCAGTGGGACTAGCGGGGGGTCCTACAATGAGCAGTTCTTC.

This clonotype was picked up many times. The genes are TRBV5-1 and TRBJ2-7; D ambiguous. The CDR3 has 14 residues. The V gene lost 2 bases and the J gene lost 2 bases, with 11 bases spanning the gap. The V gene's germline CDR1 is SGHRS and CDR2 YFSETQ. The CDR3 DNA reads TGCGCCAGCAGCTTCATGGACGGCCCCTACGAGCAGTACTTC. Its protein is CASSFMDGPYEQYF. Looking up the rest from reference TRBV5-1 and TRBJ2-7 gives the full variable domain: KAGVTQTPRYLIKTRGQQVTLSCSPISGHRSVSWYQQTPGQGLQFLFEYFSETQRNKGNFPGRFSGRQFSNSRSEMNVSTLELGDSALYLCASSFMDGPYEQYFGPGTRLTVT.

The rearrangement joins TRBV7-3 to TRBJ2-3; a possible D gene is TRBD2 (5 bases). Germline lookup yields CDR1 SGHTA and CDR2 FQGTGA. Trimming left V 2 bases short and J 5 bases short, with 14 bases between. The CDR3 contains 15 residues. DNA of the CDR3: TGTGCCAGCAGCTTAGGAGGCTCCCCCGTAGATACGCAGTATTTT. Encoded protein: CASSLGGSPVDTQYF.

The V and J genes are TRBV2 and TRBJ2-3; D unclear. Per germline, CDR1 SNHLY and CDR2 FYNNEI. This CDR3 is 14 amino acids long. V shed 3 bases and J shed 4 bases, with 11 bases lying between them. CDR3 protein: CASSDSLMADTQYF. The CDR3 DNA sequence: TGTGCCAGCAGTGATAGCCTAATGGCAGATACGCAGTATTTT.

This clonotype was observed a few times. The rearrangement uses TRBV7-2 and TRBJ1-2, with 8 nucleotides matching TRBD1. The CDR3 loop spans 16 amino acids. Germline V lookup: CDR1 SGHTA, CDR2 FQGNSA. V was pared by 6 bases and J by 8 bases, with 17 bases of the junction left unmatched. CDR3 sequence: CASSTRTGQISKGYTF. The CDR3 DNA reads TGTGCCAGCAGTACCAGGACAGGGCAGATTTCGAAAGGCTACACCTTC. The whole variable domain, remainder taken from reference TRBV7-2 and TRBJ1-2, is GAGVSQSPSNKVTEKGKDVELRCDPISGHTALYWYRQSLGQGLEFLIYFQGNSAPDKSGLPSDRFSAERTGGSVSTLTIQRTQQEDSAVYLCASSTRTGQISKGYTFGSGTRLTVV.

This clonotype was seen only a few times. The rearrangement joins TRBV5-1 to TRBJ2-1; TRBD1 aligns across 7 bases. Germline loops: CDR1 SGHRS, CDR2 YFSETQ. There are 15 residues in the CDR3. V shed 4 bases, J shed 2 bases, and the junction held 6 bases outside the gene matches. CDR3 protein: CASSPGTVTYNEQFF. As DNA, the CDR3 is TGCGCCAGCAGCCCCGGGACAGTGACCTACAATGAGCAGTTCTTC.

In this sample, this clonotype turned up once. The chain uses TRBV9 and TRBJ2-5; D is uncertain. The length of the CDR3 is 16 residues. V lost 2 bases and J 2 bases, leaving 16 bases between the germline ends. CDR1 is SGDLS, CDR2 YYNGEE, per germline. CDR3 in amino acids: CASSVTGGLTQETQYF. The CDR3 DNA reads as TGTGCCAGCAGCGTTACGGGCGGATTAACACAAGAGACCCAGTACTTC.

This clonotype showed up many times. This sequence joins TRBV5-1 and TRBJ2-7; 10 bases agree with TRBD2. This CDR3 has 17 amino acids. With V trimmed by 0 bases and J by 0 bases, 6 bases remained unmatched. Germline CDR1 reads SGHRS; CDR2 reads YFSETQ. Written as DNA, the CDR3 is TGCGCCAGCAGCTTGGGGACTAGCGGTGTGAGCTCCTACGAGCAGTACTTC. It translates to CASSLGTSGVSSYEQYF.

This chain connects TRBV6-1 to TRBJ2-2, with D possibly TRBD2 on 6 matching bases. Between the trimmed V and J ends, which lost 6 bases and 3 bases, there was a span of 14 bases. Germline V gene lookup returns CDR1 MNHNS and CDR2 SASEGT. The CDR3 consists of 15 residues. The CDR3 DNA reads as TGTGCCAGCAGACCCTGGGGAGGTGACACCGGGGAGCTGTTTTTT. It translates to CASRPWGGDTGELFF.

The CDR3 region is CSGIIGANQPQHF. The DNA of the CDR3 is TGCAGTGGAATCATAGGTGCCAATCAGCCCCAGCATTTT. The chain recombines TRBV20-1 with TRBJ1-5; D not certain. Germline V CDR1 and CDR2: DFQATT, SNEGSKA (reference sequence). This CDR3 spans 13 amino acids. V was pared by 7 bases and J by 3 bases, with 13 bases between.

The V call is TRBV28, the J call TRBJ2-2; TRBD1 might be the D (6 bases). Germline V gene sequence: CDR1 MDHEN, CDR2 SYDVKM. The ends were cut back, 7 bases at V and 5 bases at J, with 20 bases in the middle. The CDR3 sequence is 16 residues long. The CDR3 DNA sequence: TGTGCCAGCAACTGGGGACCGGGACATCAAACCGGGGAGCTGTTTTTT. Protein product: CASNWGPGHQTGELFF.

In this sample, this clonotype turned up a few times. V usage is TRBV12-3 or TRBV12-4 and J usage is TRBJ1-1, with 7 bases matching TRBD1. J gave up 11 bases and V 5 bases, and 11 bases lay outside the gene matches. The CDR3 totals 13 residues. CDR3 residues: CASSQDTGASAFF. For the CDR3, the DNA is TGTGCCAGCAGTCAGGATACAGGGGCGTCGGCTTTCTTT.

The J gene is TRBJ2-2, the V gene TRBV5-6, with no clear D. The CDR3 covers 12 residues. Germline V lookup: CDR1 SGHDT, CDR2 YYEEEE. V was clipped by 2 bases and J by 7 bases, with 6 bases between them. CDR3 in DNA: TGTGCCAGCAGCTTCTCAAGCGGGGAGCTGTTTTTT. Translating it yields CASSFSSGELFF.

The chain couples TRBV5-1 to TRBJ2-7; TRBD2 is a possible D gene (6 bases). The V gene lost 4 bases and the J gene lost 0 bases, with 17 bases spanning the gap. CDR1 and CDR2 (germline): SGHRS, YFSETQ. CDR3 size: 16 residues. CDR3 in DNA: TGCGCCAGCAGCCCCCAAGGTAGCGGATACTCCTACGAGCAGTACTTC. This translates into CASSPQGSGYSYEQYF.

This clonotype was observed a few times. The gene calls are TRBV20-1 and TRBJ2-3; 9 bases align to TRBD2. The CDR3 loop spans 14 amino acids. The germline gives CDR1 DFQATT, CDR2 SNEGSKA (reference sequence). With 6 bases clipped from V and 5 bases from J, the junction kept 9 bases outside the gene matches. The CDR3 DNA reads TGCAGTGCCTTAGCGGGAGATGGAGGAGATACGCAGTATTTT. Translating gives CSALAGDGGDTQYF.